This T cell receptor (beta chain) was sequenced during a study of T-cell reconstitution after alpha-beta-depleted transplantation in children. This clonotype has just a few counts. The library targeted TCRbeta and was prepared with unique molecular identifiers. TCRdb independently ran MiXCR on the PCR reads; one entry per CDR3 protein. The sample lists more than 550,000 distinct CDR3 sequences, more than 9% seen once, with roughly 4% in the top ten. The CDR3 extends over 14 amino acids. V was pared by 4 bases and J by 3 bases, with 4 bases of the junction left unmatched. Germline lookup yields CDR1 MNHEY and CDR2 SMNVEV (reference sequence).

The sequenced sample was PBMCs from the stem cell graft donor, obtained from the stem cell graft. V and J are TRBV27 and TRBJ2-7; 9 positions match TRBD2. The receptor's source is a human donor who donated a stem cell graft to a child with acute myeloid leukemia. CDR3 amino acids: CASSSTSGIYEQYF. In DNA form, the CDR3 reads TGTGCCAGCAGTTCGACTAGCGGCATCTACGAGCAGTACTTC.